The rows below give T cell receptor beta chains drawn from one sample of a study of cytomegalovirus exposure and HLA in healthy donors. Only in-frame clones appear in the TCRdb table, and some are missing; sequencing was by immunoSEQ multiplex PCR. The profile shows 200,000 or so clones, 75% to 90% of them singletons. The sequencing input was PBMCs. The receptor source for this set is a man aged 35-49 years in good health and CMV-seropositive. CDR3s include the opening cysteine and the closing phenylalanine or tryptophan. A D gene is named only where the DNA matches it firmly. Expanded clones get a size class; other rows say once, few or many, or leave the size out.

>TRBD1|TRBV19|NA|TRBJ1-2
CASTDRESSNGYTF
TGTGCCAGTACAGACAGGGAGTCTTCGAATGGCTACACCTTC
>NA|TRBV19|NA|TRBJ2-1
CASSIASPSAYNEQFF
TGTGCCAGTAGTATAGCCTCTCCTAGCGCCTACAATGAGCAGTTCTTC
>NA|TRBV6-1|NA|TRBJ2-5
CASSELRETQYF
TGTGCCAGCAGTGAATTGCGGGAGACCCAGTACTTC
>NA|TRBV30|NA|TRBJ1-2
CAWIGLVGANYGYTF
TGTGCCTGGATAGGACTCGTTGGAGCTAACTATGGCTACACCTTC
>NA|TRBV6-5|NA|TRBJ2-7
CASSYSRPSYEQYF
TGTGCCAGCAGTTACTCGAGGCCCTCATACGAGCAGTACTTC
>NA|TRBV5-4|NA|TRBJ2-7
CASSPPSAYEQYF
TGTGCCAGCAGCCCCCCTTCAGCCTACGAGCAGTACTTC
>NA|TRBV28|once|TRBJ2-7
CASSRVGYYF
TGTGCCAGCAGTCGGGTAGGCTATTACTTC
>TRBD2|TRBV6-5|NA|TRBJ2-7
CASSYATSVSHEQYF
TGTGCCAGCAGTTACGCGACTAGCGTCTCCCACGAGCAGTACTTC
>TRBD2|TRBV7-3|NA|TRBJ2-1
CASSLSLAGGGEQFF
TGTGCCAGCAGCTTAAGCCTAGCGGGGGGAGGCGAGCAGTTCTTC
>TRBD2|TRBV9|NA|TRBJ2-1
CASSPWTSGGGEQFF
TGTGCCAGCAGCCCTTGGACTAGCGGGGGCGGTGAGCAGTTCTTC
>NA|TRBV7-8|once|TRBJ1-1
CASSWGSRNTEAFF
TGTGCCAGCAGCTGGGGCTCCCGGAACACTGAAGCTTTCTTT
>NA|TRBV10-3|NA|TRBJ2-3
CAISEIQGVPDTQYF
TGTGCCATCAGTGAGATCCAGGGCGTCCCAGATACGCAGTATTTT
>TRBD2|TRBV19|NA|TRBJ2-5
CASSIASGGIVETQYF
TGTGCCAGTAGTATCGCTAGCGGGGGTATAGTTGAGACCCAGTACTTC
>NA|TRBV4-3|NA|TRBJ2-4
CASSQDGGKAKNIQYF
TGCGCCAGCAGCCAAGATGGGGGGAAGGCCAAAAACATTCAGTACTTC
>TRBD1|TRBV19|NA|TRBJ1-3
CASSLQGSSGNTIYF
TGTGCCAGTAGTTTACAGGGGAGCTCTGGAAACACCATATATTTT
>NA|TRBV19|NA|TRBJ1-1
CASSIDLRGTNTEAFF
TGTGCCAGTAGTATAGATCTTAGGGGTACGAACACTGAAGCTTTCTTT
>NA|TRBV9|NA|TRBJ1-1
CASSGGGSEAFF
TGTGCCAGCAGCGGGGGGGGGTCTGAAGCTTTCTTT
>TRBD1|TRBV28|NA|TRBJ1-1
CASRKTGMNTEAFF
TGTGCCAGCAGAAAGACAGGGATGAACACTGAAGCTTTCTTT
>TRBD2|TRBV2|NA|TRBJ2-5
CASRRLAGMETQYF
TGTGCCAGCAGAAGACTAGCGGGGATGGAGACCCAGTACTTC
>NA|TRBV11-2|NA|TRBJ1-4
CASSPRAGSNEKLFF
TGTGCCAGCAGCCCGCGCGCAGGGTCTAATGAAAAACTGTTTTTT
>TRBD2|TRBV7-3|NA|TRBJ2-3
CASSLAGGTDTQYF
TGTGCCAGCAGCTTAGCGGGGGGCACAGATACGCAGTATTTT
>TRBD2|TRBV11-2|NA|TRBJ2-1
CASSLGLAGGRSEQFF
TGTGCCAGCAGCTTAGGACTAGCGGGGGGGCGATCTGAGCAGTTCTTC